These 20 T cell receptor beta chains share one sample of origin, sequenced in a study of cytomegalovirus exposure and HLA in healthy donors. PCR employed 60 Vbeta and 13 Jbeta primers. Assay used: immunoSEQ multiplex PCR; TCRdb lists only in-frame clones, some missing. The table shows 95,000 to 150,000 clones, with roughly three fifths occurring only once. Sequenced sample: PBMCs. All receptors come from a man between 35 and 55 years old in good health and CMV-seropositive.

This clone has a handful of counts. The rearrangement links TRBV6-1 to TRBJ1-2; 8 bases align to TRBD1. Germline V gene sequence: CDR1 MNHNS, CDR2 SASEGT. There are 13 residues in the CDR3. The V gene end was trimmed by 1 base and the J gene end by 7 bases; junction bases not matched to a gene: 2. This CDR3 is CASSEGQGPGYTF. The DNA for the CDR3 is TGTGCCAGCAGTGAAGGACAGGGGCCTGGCTACACCTTC.

Remarks on this clone: The sample contains more than one DNA sequence encoding this CDR3. V and J are TRBV5-1 and TRBJ1-5, with TRBD1 identical over 9 bases. Germline V gene sequence: CDR1 SGHRS, CDR2 YFSETQ. CDR3 size: 15 residues. V shed 0 bases and J 2 bases; nucleotides not matched to a gene: 0. The CDR3 region is CASSLGTGGNQPQHF. The CDR3 nucleotides are TGCGCCAGCAGCTTGGGGACAGGGGGCAATCAGCCCCAGCATTTT. Complete variable domain (other parts from reference TRBV5-1 and TRBJ1-5): KAGVTQTPRYLIKTRGQQVTLSCSPISGHRSVSWYQQTPGQGLQFLFEYFSETQRNKGNFPGRFSGRQFSNSRSEMNVSTLELGDSALYLCASSLGTGGNQPQHFGDGTRLSIL.

This chain uses TRBV27 with TRBJ1-5, with D unclear. V gave up 2 bases and J gave up 6 bases, with 8 bases separating them. This CDR3 is built from 13 residues. Germline V gene sequence: CDR1 MNHEY, CDR2 SMNVEV (reference sequence). The CDR3 sequence is CASSLLPFQPQHF. The CDR3 DNA is TGTGCCAGCAGTTTACTTCCCTTTCAGCCCCAGCATTTT.

The V call is TRBV28, the J call TRBJ1-5, with unresolved D. The CDR3 contains 12 residues. The germline V gene encodes CDR1 MDHEN and CDR2 SYDVKM. V was shortened by 6 bases and J by 4 bases, with 7 bases between the two germline ends. CDR3 region: CASSLPNQPQHF. DNA of the CDR3: TGTGCCAGCAGCCTACCTAATCAGCCCCAGCATTTT.

The V and J genes are TRBV5-1 and TRBJ2-2; TRBD2 aligns across 10 bases. The CDR3 sequence is 15 residues long. The trim removed 7 bases at V and 2 bases at J, leaving 5 bases unmatched. CDR1 and CDR2 from the germline V gene are SGHRS and YFSETQ. The DNA of the CDR3 is TGCGCCAGCTCCCGGACTAGCGGTAACACCGGGGAGCTGTTTTTT. This encodes CASSRTSGNTGELFF.

The CDR3: CASSHWTDSYEQYF. As DNA, the CDR3 is TGTGCCAGCAGCCACTGGACAGACTCCTACGAGCAGTACTTC. This rearrangement joins TRBV14 to TRBJ2-7; a possible D gene is TRBD1 (6 bases). Germline V gene data show CDR1 as SGHDN and CDR2 as FVKESK. V lost 3 bases, J lost 0 bases, and 9 bases lay in between. The CDR3 is 14 amino acids.

This rearrangement joins TRBV7-9 to TRBJ1-2, with TRBD1 matching 7 bases. There are 13 residues in the CDR3. The ends lost 6 bases at V and 8 bases at J; junction bases unmatched: 9. Germline V CDR1 and CDR2: SEHNR, FQNEAQ (reference sequence). CDR3 loop: CASSQDRLWGYTF. The CDR3, as DNA: TGTGCCAGCAGTCAGGACAGGCTTTGGGGCTACACCTTC.

A few counts support this clone. The V and J genes are TRBV23-1 and TRBJ2-7, with D uncertain. TRBV23-1 is annotated as an ORF whose role is uncertain. V lost 4 bases and J 4 bases, leaving 2 bases between the germline ends. The CDR3 has 10 residues. This chain's CDR3 is CASSLYEQYF. The CDR3 coding sequence is TGCGCCAGCAGTCTATACGAGCAGTACTTC.

The chain uses TRBV11-2 and TRBJ2-5; D is possibly TRBD2 (5 bases). The CDR3 is 17 amino acids. The V and J ends lost 3 bases and 2 bases respectively, with 19 bases between them. The germline gives CDR1 SGHAT, CDR2 FQNNGV. The CDR3: CASSLEPPRRGQETQYF. The CDR3, as DNA: TGTGCCAGCAGCTTGGAGCCCCCCCGCCGGGGACAAGAGACCCAGTACTTC.

The J gene is TRBJ1-1, the V gene TRBV14; D unclear. V lost 4 bases, J lost 2 bases, and 11 bases lay in between. CDR3 length: 14 residues. From germline, CDR1 is SGHDN and CDR2 FVKESK. CDR3 sequence reads: CASSLLGPNTEAFF. CDR3 sequence (DNA): TGTGCCAGCAGCCTCCTAGGCCCAAACACTGAAGCTTTCTTT. The complete variable domain, with remaining parts taken from reference TRBV14 and TRBJ1-1, reads EAGVTQFPSHSVIEKGQTVTLRCDPISGHDNLYWYRRVMGKEIKFLLHFVKESKQDESGMPNNRFLAERTGGTYSTLKVQPAELEDSGVYFCASSLLGPNTEAFFGQGTRLTVV.

The V and J genes are TRBV21-1 and TRBJ2-7; no DNA check was done on the table's D call, TRBD1. TRBV21-1 is described as a pseudogene. There are 17 residues in the CDR3. CDR3 residues: CASSPTGPCPRLYEQYF. The CDR3 bases are TGTGCCAGCAGTCCGACAGGGCCCTGCCCGCGGCTATACGAGCAGTACTTC.

The chain joins TRBV5-4 to TRBJ2-3; weak D call: TRBD1 (7 bases). The V gene lost 0 bases and the J gene lost 6 bases, with 14 bases spanning the gap. This CDR3 is 15 amino acids long. CDR1 and CDR2 (germline): SGHNT, YYREEE (reference sequence). For the CDR3, the DNA is TGTGCCAGCAGCTTGGGACAGGGAGGAGCGGATACGCAGTATTTT. Amino acid sequence: CASSLGQGGADTQYF.

This clone was found a few times. V usage is TRBV5-6 and J usage is TRBJ2-3, with TRBD2 identical over 7 bases. Germline trimming cut 0 bases from V and 1 base from J; bases unmatched to any gene: 5. Germline V gene data show CDR1 as SGHDT and CDR2 as YYEEEE. This CDR3 is built from 16 residues. The DNA of the CDR3 is TGTGCCAGCAGCTTGGCCCGTCTAGCGGGCACAGATACGCAGTATTTT. It is translated as CASSLARLAGTDTQYF. Full variable domain (rest looked up from reference TRBV5-6 and TRBJ2-3): DAGVTQSPTHLIKTRGQQVTLRCSPKSGHDTVSWYQQALGQGPQFIFQYYEEEERQRGNFPDRFSGHQFPNYSSELNVNALLLGDSALYLCASSLARLAGTDTQYFGPGTRLTVL.

This chain uses TRBV10-3 with TRBJ2-7; 7 bases match TRBD1. CDR3 length: 16 amino acids. The junction had 18 bases not matched to a gene; V was cut back by 10 bases and J by 3 bases. Germline assignment: CDR1 ENHRY and CDR2 SYGVKD. CDR3 sequence reads: CATTYSTGINFYEQYF. CDR3 sequence (DNA): TGTGCCACCACCTACTCGACAGGGATCAACTTCTACGAGCAGTACTTC.

The chain employs TRBV12-1 and TRBJ1-3; no DNA check was done on the table's D call, TRBD1. TRBV12-1 is deemed a pseudogene. The CDR3 has 16 residues. Written as DNA, the CDR3 is TGTGCCAGCAGCTTCACAGGGGGCTCTGATGGAAACACCATATATTTT. It codes for CASSFTGGSDGNTIYF.

This chain uses TRBV2 with TRBJ1-1; the D gene is possibly TRBD1 (5 bases). Per germline, CDR1 SNHLY and CDR2 FYNNEI. The ends were cut back, 11 bases at V and 6 bases at J, with 13 bases in the middle. The length of the CDR3 is 11 residues. This chain's CDR3 is CAQLGVSEAFF. The CDR3 DNA reads as TGTGCCCAATTAGGGGTCTCTGAAGCTTTCTTT.

This chain connects TRBV30 to TRBJ2-6; 8 nucleotides align to TRBD2. Germline lookup yields CDR1 GTSNPN and CDR2 SVGIG (reference sequence). The CDR3 spans 16 residues. The ends lost 1 base at V and 0 bases at J; junction bases unmatched: 2. The CDR3 here is CAWSGGRTSGANVLTF. CDR3 nucleotide sequence: TGTGCCTGGAGTGGCGGGAGGACCTCTGGGGCCAACGTCCTGACTTTC.

The rearrangement links TRBV6-5 to TRBJ1-2; TRBD1 matches at 7 bases. Trimming at V came to 6 bases and at J to 4 bases, leaving 11 bases not matched to a gene. Germline V lookup: CDR1 MNHEY, CDR2 SVGAGI. This CDR3 comprises 15 residues. The CDR3 loop reads CASSLVGQDSYGYTF. Here the CDR3 DNA reads TGTGCCAGCAGCCTCGTCGGACAGGATTCCTATGGCTACACCTTC.

This chain connects TRBV4-2 to TRBJ2-5, with D unclear. V shed 2 bases and J shed 0 bases, with 10 bases lying between them. This CDR3 has 15 residues. The germline V gene encodes CDR1 LGHNA and CDR2 YNFKEQ. CDR3 sequence: CASSQLGTNQETQYF. The CDR3 nucleotides read TGTGCCAGCAGCCAATTAGGTACTAACCAAGAGACCCAGTACTTC.

This clone is a singleton in its sample. The chain couples TRBV14 to TRBJ1-2; no definite D call. The CDR3 consists of 14 residues. The germline V gene encodes CDR1 SGHDN and CDR2 FVKESK. Trimming cost V 7 bases and J 8 bases, with 20 bases left between them. The chain's CDR3 is CASNYHNPLRGYTF. In nucleotides, the CDR3 is TGTGCCAGCAACTACCACAACCCCCTGCGAGGCTACACCTTC.